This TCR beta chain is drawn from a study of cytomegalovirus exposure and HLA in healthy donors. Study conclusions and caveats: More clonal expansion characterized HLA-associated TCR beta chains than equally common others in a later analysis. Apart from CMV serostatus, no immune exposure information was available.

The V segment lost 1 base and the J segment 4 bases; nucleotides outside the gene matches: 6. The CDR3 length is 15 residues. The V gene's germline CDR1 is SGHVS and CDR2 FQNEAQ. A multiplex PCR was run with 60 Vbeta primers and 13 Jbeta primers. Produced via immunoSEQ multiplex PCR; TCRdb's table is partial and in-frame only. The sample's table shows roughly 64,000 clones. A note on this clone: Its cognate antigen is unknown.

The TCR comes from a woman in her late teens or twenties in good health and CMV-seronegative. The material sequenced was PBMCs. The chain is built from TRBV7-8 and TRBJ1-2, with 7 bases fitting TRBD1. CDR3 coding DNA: TGTGCCAGCAGCTTAGTTGTGGCAGGGGGCTATGGCTACACCTTC. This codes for CASSLVVAGGYGYTF.